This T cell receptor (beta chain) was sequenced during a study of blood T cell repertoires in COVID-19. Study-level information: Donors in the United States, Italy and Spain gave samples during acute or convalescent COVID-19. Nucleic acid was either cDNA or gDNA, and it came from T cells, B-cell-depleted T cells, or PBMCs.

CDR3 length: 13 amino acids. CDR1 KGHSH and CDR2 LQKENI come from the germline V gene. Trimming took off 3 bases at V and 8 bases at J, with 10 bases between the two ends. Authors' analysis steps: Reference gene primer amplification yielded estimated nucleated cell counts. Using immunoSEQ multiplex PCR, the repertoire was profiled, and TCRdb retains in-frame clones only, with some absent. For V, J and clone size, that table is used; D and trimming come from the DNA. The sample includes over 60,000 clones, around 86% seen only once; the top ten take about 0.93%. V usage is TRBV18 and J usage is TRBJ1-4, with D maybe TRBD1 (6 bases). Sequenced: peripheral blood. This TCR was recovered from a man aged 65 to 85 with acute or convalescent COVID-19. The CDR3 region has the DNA TGTGCCAGCTCACCGACAGGCCAAGAAAAACTGTTTTTT. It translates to CASSPTGQEKLFF.